This is a list of T cell receptor beta chains from one sample in a study of cytomegalovirus exposure and HLA in healthy donors. Assay: immunoSEQ multiplex PCR; the TCRdb copy retains only in-frame clones and omits some. There are 150,000 to 200,000 clones in the sample; around 77% occur only once, and around 3% lies in the top ten. Sequencing was carried out using PBMCs. These receptors were collected from a female donor in good health and CMV-seronegative. The CDR3 runs from the conserved cysteine through the conserved F or W. Fields, in order: J gene, V gene, clone size, D gene, CDR3 protein, CDR3 DNA. D genes are given only for firm matches. Size tells how often a clone was seen (once, few, many) or the class of an expanded clone, and some rows leave it out.

TRBJ2-7,TRBV7-9,.,TRBD2,CASSLASGREFGSSYEQYF,TGTGCCAGCAGCTTAGCCAGCGGGAGGGAATTTGGGAGCTCCTACGAGCAGTACTTC
TRBJ2-1,TRBV5-1,.,TRBD2,CASSLWGGTSGRGNEQFF,TGCGCCAGCAGCCTCTGGGGCGGGACTAGCGGTCGAGGGAATGAGCAGTTCTTC
TRBJ1-5,TRBV28,once,TRBD1,CASSFGGTGQFSQHF,TGTGCCAGCAGTTTCGGCGGGACAGGGCAATTCAGCCAGCATTTT
TRBJ1-6,TRBV7-9,few,.,CASSLRDPGRNSPLHF,TGTGCCAGCAGCCTTCGGGACCCTGGGAGGAATTCACCCCTCCACTTT
TRBJ2-7,TRBV15,.,TRBD2,CATSREPSGAYEQYF,TGTGCCACCAGCAGAGAGCCTAGCGGGGCCTACGAGCAGTACTTC
TRBJ2-1,TRBV7-8,.,TRBD2,CASSLVGTSRLNEQFF,TGTGCCAGCAGCTTAGTGGGGACTAGCCGACTCAATGAGCAGTTCTTC
TRBJ1-1,TRBV5-3,.,TRBD1,CARSLAHRRGLPEGYTEAFF,TGTGCCAGAAGCTTGGCCCATCGGAGGGGGCTCCCGGAGGGGTACACTGAAGCTTTCTTT
TRBJ1-2,TRBV5-1,.,.,CASSPGIGGGYTF,TGCGCCAGCAGCCCAGGGATCGGTGGAGGCTACACCTTC
TRBJ2-6,TRBV9,.,.,CASSVAEVTQPRRSGANVLTF,TGTGCCAGCAGCGTAGCTGAGGTTACACAACCCAGACGCTCTGGGGCCAACGTCCTGACTTTC
TRBJ2-2,TRBV25-1,few,.,CASSVETNTGELFF,TGTGCCAGCAGTGTTGAGACAAACACCGGGGAGCTGTTTTTT
TRBJ2-7,TRBV7-3,.,TRBD2,CASSSGLAGVHEQYF,TGTGCCAGCAGCTCCGGACTAGCGGGGGTCCACGAGCAGTACTTC
TRBJ2-7,TRBV6-5,.,TRBD1,CASSSPGQIVYEQYF,TGTGCCAGCAGTTCCCCGGGACAGATAGTCTACGAGCAGTACTTC
TRBJ2-5,TRBV7-9,.,.,CASSPDRNQETQYF,TGTGCCAGCAGCCCTGACAGGAACCAAGAGACCCAGTACTTC
TRBJ2-5,TRBV9,.,TRBD2,CASSPGGTTRGETQYF,TGTGCCAGCAGCCCTGGCGGGACTACCCGGGGCGAGACCCAGTACTTC
TRBJ1-5,TRBV19,.,TRBD1,CASSSRTGGVFLNQPQHF,TGTGCCAGTAGTTCACGGACAGGGGGAGTATTCCTCAATCAGCCCCAGCATTTT
TRBJ1-2,TRBV29-1,.,TRBD1,CSVPRGQGSLYGYTF,TGCAGCGTTCCCCGCGGACAGGGGAGCCTCTATGGCTACACCTTC
TRBJ2-3,TRBV9,.,.,CASSVEGSSLVPSTDTQYF,TGTGCCAGCAGCGTAGAGGGGTCATCGCTTGTACCTAGCACAGATACGCAGTATTTT
TRBJ1-1,TRBV18,.,TRBD1,CASSPTGGDGTEAFF,TGTGCCAGCTCACCTACAGGGGGCGATGGCACTGAAGCTTTCTTT
TRBJ1-1,TRBV4-3,few,TRBD1,CASSPDRGPTEAFF,TGCGCCAGCAGCCCGGACAGGGGTCCTACTGAAGCTTTCTTT
TRBJ2-5,TRBV2,.,TRBD1,CASREEQGLETQYF,TGTGCCAGCAGAGAGGAACAGGGGTTGGAGACCCAGTACTTC
TRBJ2-7,TRBV6-5,.,.,CASSSPSGGYEQYF,TGTGCCAGCAGTTCGCCCTCCGGAGGCTACGAGCAGTACTTC
TRBJ2-1,TRBV10-3,.,.,CAISVPSGEQFF,TGTGCCATCAGTGTTCCCTCGGGTGAGCAGTTCTTC
TRBJ2-5,TRBV27,few,TRBD2,CASSELAGETQYF,TGTGCCAGCAGTGAACTAGCGGGGGAGACCCAGTACTTC
TRBJ2-7,TRBV7-2,.,.,CASSLARGGYEQYF,TGTGCCAGCAGCTTAGCCAGGGGTGGCTACGAGCAGTACTTC
TRBJ2-5,TRBV5-1,.,.,CASSLVQGRETQYF,TGCGCCAGCAGCTTGGTACAGGGTAGGGAGACCCAGTACTTC
TRBJ1-2,TRBV5-4,.,.,CASSRGGAQNYGYTF,TGTGCCAGCAGCCGGGGGGGGGCTCAAAATTATGGCTACACCTTC
TRBJ2-7,TRBV6-5,.,TRBD1,CASSSPPTGLYEQYF,TGTGCCAGCTCCTCCCCCCCGACAGGGTTGTACGAGCAGTACTTC
TRBJ2-7,TRBV6-1,.,TRBD1,CASSAGQRLSYEQYF,TGTGCCAGCAGTGCGGGACAGAGGCTTTCCTACGAGCAGTACTTC
TRBJ1-5,TRBV19,.,TRBD1,CASRAQGFSNQPQHF,TGTGCCAGTCGAGCACAGGGGTTTAGCAATCAGCCCCAGCATTTT
TRBJ2-7,TRBV7-9,few,TRBD1,CASRTGDDEQYF,TGTGCCAGCAGGACAGGGGATGACGAGCAGTACTTC
TRBJ2-3,TRBV4-1,.,TRBD2,CASSPGLAGYTDTQYF,TGCGCCAGCAGCCCCGGACTAGCGGGCTACACAGATACGCAGTATTTT
TRBJ2-7,TRBV5-1,.,TRBD1,CASRSGTGYEQYF,TGCGCCAGCAGAAGTGGGACAGGCTACGAGCAGTACTTC
TRBJ2-7,TRBV14,.,TRBD1,CASSSRQGTAYEQYF,TGTGCCAGCAGCTCCCGACAGGGGACAGCTTACGAGCAGTACTTC
TRBJ2-7,TRBV28,.,TRBD2,CAIKGTSGTYEQYF,TGTGCCATCAAAGGGACTAGCGGGACTTACGAGCAGTACTTC
TRBJ1-1,TRBV6-6,.,TRBD1,CASTDRVLGGTAFF,TGTGCCAGCACCGACAGGGTTCTGGGCGGCACGGCTTTCTTT
TRBJ2-3,TRBV30,few,TRBD2,CACSSGSWVGTDTQYF,TGTGCCTGCTCTAGCGGGAGCTGGGTTGGCACAGATACGCAGTATTTT
TRBJ1-1,TRBV7-9,few,TRBD1,CSSSLGKQGTNTEAFF,TGTTCCAGCAGCTTAGGGAAACAGGGGACGAACACTGAAGCTTTCTTT
TRBJ2-7,TRBV7-5,.,.,CARSLFGPSGAYEQYF,TGTGCCAGAAGCCTCTTCGGACCTAGCGGGGCCTACGAGCAGTACTTC
TRBJ1-2,TRBV2,.,TRBD1,CARTVDRDYGYTF,TGTGCCAGGACTGTAGACAGGGACTATGGCTACACCTTC
TRBJ2-3,TRBV29-1,.,.,CSALLESADTQYF,TGCAGCGCCCTACTAGAATCGGCAGATACGCAGTATTTT
TRBJ1-2,TRBV28,.,TRBD1,CASSFRGSGYTF,TGTGCCAGCAGTTTCAGGGGGAGTGGCTACACCTTC
TRBJ2-1,TRBV5-1,.,TRBD2,CASSLGGTSGSKGEQFF,TGCGCCAGCAGCTTGGGGGGGACTAGCGGGAGTAAGGGTGAGCAGTTCTTC
TRBJ2-5,TRBV29-1,few,.,CSVEDGEWETQYF,TGCAGCGTTGAGGACGGGGAATGGGAGACCCAGTACTTC
TRBJ1-1,TRBV29-1,.,.,CSVEEAFSTEAFF,TGCAGCGTTGAAGAGGCCTTCAGCACTGAAGCTTTCTTT
TRBJ1-1,TRBV18,.,.,CASSRRTDENTEAFF,TGTGCCAGCTCACGGAGGACTGACGAGAACACTGAAGCTTTCTTT
TRBJ2-2,TRBV27,.,.,CASSLVSDNTGELFF,TGTGCCAGCAGTTTAGTTAGCGATAACACCGGGGAGCTGTTTTTT
TRBJ1-4,TRBV5-1,.,.,CASSPTGQSNEKLFF,TGCGCCAGCAGCCCGACCGGACAGAGTAATGAAAAACTGTTTTTT
TRBJ1-4,TRBV28,.,TRBD1,CASKEGAGEKLFF,TGTGCCAGCAAAGAGGGGGCCGGCGAAAAACTGTTTTTT
TRBJ2-2,TRBV18,.,TRBD1,CASSRTGDQNTGELFF,TGTGCCAGCTCACGGACAGGGGACCAGAACACCGGGGAGCTGTTTTTT
TRBJ1-6,TRBV28,.,TRBD1,CASSLWTGYSYNSPLHF,TGTGCCAGCAGTTTGTGGACAGGGTACTCCTATAATTCACCCCTCCACTTT
TRBJ1-5,TRBV11-2,.,.,CASSLDRQGNQPQHF,TGTGCCAGCAGCTTAGACAGGCAGGGGAATCAGCCCCAGCATTTT
TRBJ2-3,TRBV7-7,few,.,CASSGSSVADTQYF,TGTGCTAGCAGCGGCTCTAGCGTCGCAGATACGCAGTATTTT
TRBJ2-3,TRBV13,.,.,CASRGLDTQYF,TGTGCCAGCAGGGGGCTTGATACGCAGTATTTT
TRBJ2-7,TRBV30,.,.,CAWSRRDEQYF,TGTGCCTGGAGTAGGAGGGACGAGCAGTACTTC
TRBJ2-7,TRBV6-8,.,.,CASRELVRYYEQYF,TGTGCCAGCAGGGAACTAGTTCGATACTACGAGCAGTACTTC
TRBJ1-1,TRBV19,few,.,CASTIYRSTVNTEAFF,TGTGCCAGTACGATCTACCGCTCTACAGTGAACACTGAAGCTTTCTTT